This is a list of T cell receptor beta chains from one sample in a study of cytomegalovirus exposure and HLA in healthy donors. The repertoire was sequenced with immunoSEQ multiplex PCR; TCRdb's copy has only in-frame clones and lacks some. The data hold roughly 130,000 clones, with about three quarters observed a single time. Sequencing was done on a sample of PBMCs. These receptors were obtained from a woman aged 60-75 years in good health and CMV-seropositive. Both conserved end residues are trimmed from each CDR3.

J	V	length	CDR3
TRBJ1-1	TRBV13	14	ASSPPSGGNRAEAF
TRBJ1-1	TRBV6-5	12	ASTQGLGNTEAF
TRBJ2-7	TRBV5-5	12	ASSLTGGPYEQY
TRBJ2-5	TRBV10-3	12	AISGGGIQETQY
TRBJ1-5	TRBV7-9	13	ASSPETGVNQPQH
.	TRBV5-8	12	ASSLDRAAYEQY
TRBJ1-1	TRBV10-3	12	AISRGGVQTEAF
TRBJ2-3	TRBV5-1	15	ASSPLLGGEGADTQY
TRBJ2-3	TRBV6-1	14	ASSEGGTVIMDTQY
TRBJ2-7	TRBV4-2	13	ASSRTSGFGYEQY
TRBJ2-5	TRBV15	13	ATSRDPGGQETQY
TRBJ2-5	TRBV18	12	ASSPRQTEETQY
TRBJ1-5	TRBV27	12	ASSWRGHNQPQH
TRBJ2-1	TRBV5-1	11	ASSLVTDLEQF
TRBJ2-5	TRBV7-9	11	ASSPQGWETQY
TRBJ2-1	TRBV7-8	13	ASSNTSGVGNEQF
TRBJ2-1	TRBV19	12	ASSITPRGGKQF
TRBJ2-1	TRBV7-9	11	ASRREGINEQF
TRBJ1-4	TRBV6-5	14	ASSYSWRGANEKLF
TRBJ1-1	TRBV2	14	ASSPRQGGMSTEAF
TRBJ1-2	TRBV4-1	13	ASSHPPGGGLGYT
TRBJ2-2	TRBV5-1	14	ASSRSGGSGTGELF
TRBJ1-1	TRBV4-1	12	ASSQIQGIAEAF
TRBJ1-2	TRBV19	10	ASTQGGYGYT
TRBJ1-2	TRBV15	12	ATSKRLLPDGYT
TRBJ1-5	TRBV19	12	ASSTQGAHQPQH
TRBJ2-7	TRBV10-1	14	ASSELRTATGHEQY
TRBJ1-2	TRBV5-1	12	ASSLEVTGLRYT
TRBJ1-4	TRBV19	13	ASINSGTGSEKLF
TRBJ1-1	TRBV5-1	14	ASSSQRTAGGTEAF
TRBJ2-7	TRBV15	15	ATSRDETGPSSYEQY
TRBJ1-2	TRBV5-5	12	ASSGDRGNYGYT
TRBJ1-2	TRBV21-1	14	ASSREAGNMNYGYT
TRBJ2-4	TRBV6-6	14	ASSYPGRGGKNIQY
TRBJ1-2	TRBV29-1	12	SVEGGQGSYGYT
TRBJ2-3	TRBV5-3	15	ARSYLGTSRSTDTQY
TRBJ2-7	TRBV14	12	ASSRRTGAYEQY
TRBJ1-2	TRBV6-1	11	ASSRNRDYGYT
TRBJ1-2	TRBV5-6	11	ASSLARGYGYT
TRBJ1-2	TRBV28	12	ASSSGQTFYGYT